This T cell receptor (beta chain) was observed in a study of blood T cell repertoires in COVID-19. Trimming removed 3 bases at V and 6 bases at J, with 11 bases between. Germline V gives CDR1 GTSNPN, CDR2 SVGIG (reference sequence). The CDR3 contains 12 residues. Clones were read by immunoSEQ multiplex PCR, and TCRdb kept only the in-frame ones, dropping some. Among about 160,000 clones, about 85% were seen once, and the ten largest hold approximately 1.1%. Sequencing was done on a sample of peripheral blood. The chain carries TRBV30 and TRBJ1-2; D gene unclear. The sequence was collected from a man aged 60-69 years who had recovered from COVID-19. This CDR3 is CAWRHTRDGYTF. For the CDR3, the DNA is TGTGCCTGGAGGCACACGCGGGATGGCTACACCTTC.